This TCR beta chain appears in the sequencing data of a study of blood T cell repertoires in COVID-19. Only in-frame clones appear in the TCRdb table, and some are missing; sequencing was by immunoSEQ multiplex PCR. The table lists a few hundred thousand clones, 75% to 90% of them singletons. The germline V gene has CDR1 SNHLY and CDR2 FYNNEI. This CDR3 spans 14 amino acids. Losses at the gene ends were 6 bases for V and 2 bases for J; bases not matched to a gene: 6. The TCR was taken from a woman between 40 and 50 years old who had recovered from COVID-19. This chain uses TRBV2 with TRBJ1-2; TRBD1 matches at 7 bases. The sequenced sample consisted of PBMCs or T cells enriched from blood (not recorded which). CDR3: CASREGQQNYGYTF. CDR3 bases: TGTGCCAGCAGGGAGGGACAGCAAAACTATGGCTACACCTTC.